This T cell receptor (beta chain) is drawn from a study of post-analysis software for immune sequencing data. Study-level information: Included courses were relapsing-remitting and secondary progressive multiple sclerosis; progressive-relapsing multiple sclerosis was also included. Study-wide results and caveats: Controls had significantly higher normalized Chao1 diversity than multiple sclerosis patients. Five or six TRBV segments were significantly more frequent in patients than in controls. TRBV5-6, TRBV5-1 and TRBV20-1 were among these segments. F measure clustering grouped samples strongly by preparation batch.

Unique molecular identifiers were carried by the TCR beta cDNA libraries. With roughly 1 to 10 million T cells as the source, 540,000 or so cDNA molecules resulted. TCRdb called the PCR reads again in MiXCR, with one record for every CDR3 protein. The sample lists 700,000 to 800,000 distinct CDR3 sequences; 30% were seen once. At least ten counts were recorded for this clonotype. No antigen is known for it. There are 13 residues in the CDR3. Germline CDR1 SGHRS, CDR2 YFSETQ. The J segment lost 2 bases and the V segment lost 6 bases, leaving 5 bases of the junction unmatched. Specimen: blood. The V and J genes are TRBV5-1 and TRBJ2-7, with TRBD1 matching 7 bases. This receptor was identified in a girl aged 10-17 years with multiple sclerosis. CDR3 residues: CASTSGQTYEQYF. In DNA form, the CDR3 reads TGCGCCAGCACATCGGGACAGACCTACGAGCAGTACTTC.